The entry below describes one TCR beta chain. The data derive from a study of blood T cells in healthy people across ages. Study as a whole: Researchers report that template switching captured about one barcoded beta molecule per two T cells.

Germline values: CDR1 MNHEY, CDR2 SMNVEV (reference sequence). V lost 5 bases to trimming and J lost 7 bases; unmatched junction nucleotides: 13. This CDR3 is built from 16 residues. Then a second PCR, running about 7 to 11 cycles, was carried out with a sample-barcoded 5' primer and a J-beta primer mix. TCRdb used MiXCR to reprocess the 5' RACE reads, holding one entry per CDR3 protein. The repertoire consists of 1 million or so distinct CDR3 sequences, with 45% occurring once and the leading ten covering 15% to 20%. This receptor was identified in a woman aged 55-69 years in good health. This chain links TRBV27 with TRBJ2-3; the match to TRBD1 covers 9 bases. The specimen was blood. As DNA, the CDR3 is TGTGCCAGCAGTCCCTCCCCGGGACAGGGTAGAAATACGCAGTATTTT. It specifies CASSPSPGQGRNTQYF.